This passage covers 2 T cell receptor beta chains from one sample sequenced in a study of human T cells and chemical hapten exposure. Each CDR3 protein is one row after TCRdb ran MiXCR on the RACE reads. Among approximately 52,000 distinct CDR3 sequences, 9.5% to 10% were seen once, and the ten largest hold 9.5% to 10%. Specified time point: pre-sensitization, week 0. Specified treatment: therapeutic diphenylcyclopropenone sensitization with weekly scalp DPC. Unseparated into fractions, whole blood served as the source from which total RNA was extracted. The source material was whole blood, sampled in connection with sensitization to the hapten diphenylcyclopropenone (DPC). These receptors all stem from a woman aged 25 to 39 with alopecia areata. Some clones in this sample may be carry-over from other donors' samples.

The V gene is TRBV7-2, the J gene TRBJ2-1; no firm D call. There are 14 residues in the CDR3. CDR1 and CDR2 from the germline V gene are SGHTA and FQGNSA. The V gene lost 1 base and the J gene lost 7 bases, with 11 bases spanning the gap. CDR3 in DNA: TGTGCCAGCAGCTTAGAGAGCTCCTCGAATGAGCAGTTCTTC. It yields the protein CASSLESSSNEQFF. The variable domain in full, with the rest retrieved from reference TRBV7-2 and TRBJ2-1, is GAGVSQSPSNKVTEKGKDVELRCDPISGHTALYWYRQSLGQGLEFLIYFQGNSAPDKSGLPSDRFSAERTGGSVSTLTIQRTQQEDSAVYLCASSLESSSNEQFFGPGTRLTVL.

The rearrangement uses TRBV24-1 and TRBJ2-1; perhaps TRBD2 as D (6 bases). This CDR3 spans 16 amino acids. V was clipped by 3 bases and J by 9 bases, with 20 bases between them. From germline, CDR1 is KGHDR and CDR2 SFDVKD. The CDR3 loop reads CATSDNSGPISGEQFF. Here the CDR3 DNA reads TGTGCCACCAGTGATAACTCCGGGCCCATTAGCGGTGAGCAGTTCTTC.